The 19 T cell receptor beta chains below were found in one sample sequenced in a study of blood T cell repertoires in COVID-19. The protocol was immunoSEQ multiplex PCR, while the TCRdb copy is restricted to in-frame clones and leaves out a portion. The sample lists 380,000 or so clones, approximately 86% occurring once. The specimen sequenced was peripheral blood. These receptors all stem from a woman aged 55-70 years with COVID-19, enrolled during active disease.

Remarks on this clone: In the same sample, other DNA sequences code for this CDR3. The CDR3 reads CASSSDSLYGYTF. DNA of the CDR3: TGCGCCAGCAGCTCGGACAGCCTCTATGGCTACACCTTC. The V call is TRBV5-1, the J call TRBJ1-2; a possible D gene is TRBD1 (6 bases). Trimming pared 3 bases from V and 4 bases from J, leaving 10 bases between. The CDR3 loop spans 13 amino acids. Germline V gene sequence: CDR1 SGHRS, CDR2 YFSETQ.

The chain links TRBV9 to TRBJ2-1; TRBD2 agrees at 16 bases. Germline assignment: CDR1 SGDLS and CDR2 YYNGEE. This CDR3 region has 20 residues. V gave up 3 bases and J gave up 3 bases; unmatched junction bases: 12. The CDR3 sequence is CASSATSGTSGGAIYNEQFF. In DNA form, the CDR3 reads TGTGCCAGCAGCGCTACCTCCGGGACTAGCGGGGGGGCCATCTACAATGAGCAGTTCTTC.

The rearrangement uses TRBV5-1 and TRBJ1-1; D might be TRBD1 (5 bases). CDR1 SGHRS and CDR2 YFSETQ come from the germline V gene. Trimming cost V 4 bases and J 0 bases, with 13 bases left between them. This CDR3 is 15 amino acids long. This chain's CDR3 is CASSADRSMNTEAFF. The CDR3 bases are TGCGCCAGCAGCGCCGACAGATCAATGAACACTGAAGCTTTCTTT.

The chain combines TRBV27 with TRBJ1-6; D is unresolved. CDR3 length: 15 residues. Looked up from germline, CDR1 is MNHEY and CDR2 is SMNVEV (reference sequence). Trimming shortened V by 1 base and J by 6 bases, and 10 bases separated the two germline ends. CDR3: CASSLYPAGNSPLHF. The CDR3 DNA is TGTGCCAGCAGTTTATATCCCGCGGGTAATTCACCCCTCCACTTT.

The J gene is TRBJ1-2, the V gene TRBV18; no definite D call. V was pared by 0 bases and J by 1 base, with 9 bases between. Germline V CDR1 and CDR2: KGHSH, LQKENI. This CDR3 contains 15 residues. The CDR3 reads CASSPPSVNNYGYTF. DNA of the CDR3: TGTGCCAGCTCACCACCGTCAGTTAATAACTATGGCTACACCTTC. The variable domain in full, completed from reference TRBV18 and TRBJ1-2, reads NAGVMQNPRHLVRRRGQEARLRCSPMKGHSHVYWYRQLPEEGLKFMVYLQKENIIDESGMPKERFSAEFPKEGPSILRIQQVVRGDSAAYFCASSPPSVNNYGYTFGSGTRLTVV.

The V call is TRBV7-9, the J call TRBJ1-1; no reliable D call. Germline V CDR1 and CDR2: SEHNR, FQNEAQ (reference sequence). V was clipped by 0 bases and J by 7 bases, with 9 bases between them. This CDR3 comprises 13 residues. The CDR3 here is CASSLAGAVEAFF. The CDR3 coding sequence is TGTGCCAGCAGCTTAGCCGGAGCAGTTGAAGCTTTCTTT.

V and J are TRBV10-3 and TRBJ1-5, with 7 bases that match TRBD1. Germline CDR1 ENHRY, CDR2 SYGVKD. Losses at the gene ends were 11 bases for V and 0 bases for J; bases not matched to a gene: 10. This CDR3 contains 15 residues. CDR3 sequence (DNA): TGTGCCGTTTCACCAGGGGGAAATAGCAATCAGCCCCAGCATTTT. This encodes CAVSPGGNSNQPQHF.

The chain links TRBV19 to TRBJ1-2; D is perhaps TRBD1 (6 bases). V was trimmed by 7 bases and J by 1 base, leaving 10 bases between them. The CDR3 totals 13 residues. Looked up from germline, CDR1 is LNHDA and CDR2 is SQIVND (reference sequence). The CDR3 region has the DNA TGTGCCAGTACCAGACAGGTTAACTATGGCTACACCTTC. This sequence encodes CASTRQVNYGYTF.

The rearrangement uses TRBV7-9 and TRBJ2-7, with TRBD1 identical over 11 bases. The trim removed 4 bases at V and 3 bases at J, leaving 5 bases unmatched. Germline CDR1 is SEHNR and CDR2 is FQNEAQ (reference sequence). This CDR3 is built from 15 residues. CDR3 coding DNA: TGTGCCAGCAGCTCCGGACAGGGGGCTAACTACGAGCAGTACTTC. Protein sequence: CASSSGQGANYEQYF.

The CDR3 protein is CAVQGAFAGELFF. CDR3 nucleotide sequence: TGTGCCGTACAGGGGGCATTCGCCGGGGAGCTGTTTTTT. The V and J genes are TRBV10-3 and TRBJ2-2; 9 bases are shared with TRBD1. The trim removed 11 bases at V and 6 bases at J, leaving 7 bases unmatched. In germline, CDR1 is ENHRY, CDR2 SYGVKD. This CDR3 contains 13 residues.

V usage is TRBV5-6 and J usage is TRBJ2-7; the D gene is possibly TRBD1 (6 bases). The V and J ends lost 0 bases and 3 bases respectively, with 16 bases between them. Germline CDR1 is SGHDT and CDR2 is YYEEEE. This CDR3 region has 16 residues. The CDR3 DNA reads TGTGCCAGCAGCTTGGGGGGGCCAGGAAACGTCTACGAGCAGTACTTC. It specifies CASSLGGPGNVYEQYF. Full variable domain (outside the CDR3, taken from reference TRBV5-6 and TRBJ2-7): DAGVTQSPTHLIKTRGQQVTLRCSPKSGHDTVSWYQQALGQGPQFIFQYYEEEERQRGNFPDRFSGHQFPNYSSELNVNALLLGDSALYLCASSLGGPGNVYEQYFGPGTRLTVT.

The count of this clone is one. J is TRBJ2-1 and V is TRBV18; TRBD1 agrees at 9 bases. J was trimmed by 9 bases and V by 3 bases; bases with no gene match: 12. Germline CDR1 and CDR2: KGHSH and LQKENI. This CDR3 spans 16 amino acids. The CDR3 DNA reads as TGTGCCAGCTCACCCTATATGACAGGGGGAAGCGGTGAGCAGTTCTTC. The encoded protein is CASSPYMTGGSGEQFF. Complete variable domain (other parts from reference TRBV18 and TRBJ2-1): NAGVMQNPRHLVRRRGQEARLRCSPMKGHSHVYWYRQLPEEGLKFMVYLQKENIIDESGMPKERFSAEFPKEGPSILRIQQVVRGDSAAYFCASSPYMTGGSGEQFFGPGTRLTVL.

As for this clone: The sample carries other DNA sequences with the same CDR3. The V and J genes are TRBV5-6 and TRBJ2-7; 11 positions agree with TRBD1. The V segment lost 4 bases and the J segment 6 bases; nucleotides outside the gene matches: 3. The CDR3 has 13 amino acids. Germline loops: CDR1 SGHDT, CDR2 YYEEEE. The CDR3 DNA reads TGTGCCAGCAGCCTCGGGACAGGGGGCGAGCAGTACTTC. This gives the protein CASSLGTGGEQYF.

This chain links TRBV5-1 with TRBJ2-1; 9 bases are a match to TRBD2. The CDR3 covers 15 residues. CDR1 SGHRS and CDR2 YFSETQ come from the germline V gene. J lost 8 bases, V lost 4 bases, and 10 bases had no gene match. CDR3 loop: CASSLLAGGHYEQFF. For the CDR3, the DNA is TGCGCCAGCAGCCTGCTGGCGGGGGGGCACTATGAGCAGTTCTTC.

This clone was observed once. The genes are TRBV25-1 and TRBJ2-1; TRBD2 matches at 9 bases. With 7 bases clipped from V and 8 bases from J, the junction kept 6 bases outside the gene matches. Germline-derived CDR1 and CDR2 are MGHDK and SYGVNS. This CDR3 is built from 13 residues. The CDR3 reads CASMRGGSDEQFF. CDR3 coding DNA: TGTGCCAGCATGCGGGGGGGTTCTGATGAGCAGTTCTTC.

The rearrangement joins TRBV6-5 to TRBJ2-7, with 9 bases matching TRBD1. Germline assignment: CDR1 MNHEY and CDR2 SVGAGI. V lost 5 bases, J lost 4 bases, and 9 bases stayed unmatched. This CDR3 comprises 15 residues. CDR3 bases: TGTGCCAGCAGTCTCGGGACAGGGCGAGGATACGAGCAGTACTTC. Encoded protein: CASSLGTGRGYEQYF.

This CDR3 reads CAITTGTTDPGYTF. Here the CDR3 DNA reads TGTGCCATCACCACCGGGACTACGGATCCTGGCTACACCTTC. V gene TRBV10-3 combines with J gene TRBJ1-2; tentatively, D is TRBD1 (5 bases). The CDR3 totals 14 residues. With 7 bases removed from V and 7 bases from J, the gap between germline ends came to 19 bases. The V gene's germline CDR1 is ENHRY and CDR2 SYGVKD.

The chain is built from TRBV10-2 and TRBJ1-4; a weak D match, TRBD1 (5 bases). This CDR3 comprises 13 residues. Germline loops: CDR1 WSHSY, CDR2 SAAADI. The V end was cut by 11 bases, the J end by 8 bases, with 18 bases between. The CDR3 DNA follows: TGCGCCTCCTCCAGGGATCGGCGCGAAAAACTGTTTTTT. It specifies CASSRDRREKLFF.

The chain is built from TRBV27 and TRBJ1-1; 11 nucleotides match TRBD1. The V segment lost 4 bases and the J segment 4 bases; nucleotides outside the gene matches: 11. The CDR3 is 17 residues long. CDR1 and CDR2 from the germline V gene are MNHEY and SMNVEV (reference sequence). The DNA for the CDR3 is TGTGCCAGCAGTTCCATATACAGGACAGGGGGCCCCACTGAAGCTTTCTTT. As protein: CASSSIYRTGGPTEAFF.